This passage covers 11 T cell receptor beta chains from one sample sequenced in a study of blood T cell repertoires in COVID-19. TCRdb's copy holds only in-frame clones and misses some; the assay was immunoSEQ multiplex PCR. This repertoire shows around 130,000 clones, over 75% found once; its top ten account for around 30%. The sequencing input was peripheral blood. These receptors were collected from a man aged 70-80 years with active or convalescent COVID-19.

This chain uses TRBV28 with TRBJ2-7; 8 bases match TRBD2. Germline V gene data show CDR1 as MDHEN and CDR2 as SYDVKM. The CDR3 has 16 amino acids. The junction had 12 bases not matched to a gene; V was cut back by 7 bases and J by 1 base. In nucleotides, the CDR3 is TGTGCCAGCACCACCGGGGGGGGGTGGGAGTCCTACGAGCAGTACTTC. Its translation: CASTTGGGWESYEQYF.

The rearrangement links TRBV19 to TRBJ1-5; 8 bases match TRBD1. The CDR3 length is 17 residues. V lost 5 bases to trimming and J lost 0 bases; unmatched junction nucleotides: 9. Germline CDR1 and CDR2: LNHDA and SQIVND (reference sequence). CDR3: CASSPGQGVYSNQPQHF. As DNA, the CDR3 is TGTGCCAGTAGTCCAGGACAGGGAGTGTATAGCAATCAGCCCCAGCATTTT.

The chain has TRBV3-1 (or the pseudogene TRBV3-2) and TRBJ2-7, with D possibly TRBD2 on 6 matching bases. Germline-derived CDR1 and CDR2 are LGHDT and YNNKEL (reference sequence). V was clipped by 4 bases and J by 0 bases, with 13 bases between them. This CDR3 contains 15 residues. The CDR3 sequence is CASSRSGDSSYEQYF. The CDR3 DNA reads TGTGCCAGCAGCCGTAGCGGCGACAGCTCCTACGAGCAGTACTTC.

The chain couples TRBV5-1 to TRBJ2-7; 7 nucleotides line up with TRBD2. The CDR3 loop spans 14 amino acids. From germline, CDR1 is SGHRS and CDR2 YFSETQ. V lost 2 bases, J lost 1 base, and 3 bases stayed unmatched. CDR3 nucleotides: TGCGCCAGCAGCTTCCCGGGAGGATCCTACGAGCAGTACTTC. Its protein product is CASSFPGGSYEQYF.

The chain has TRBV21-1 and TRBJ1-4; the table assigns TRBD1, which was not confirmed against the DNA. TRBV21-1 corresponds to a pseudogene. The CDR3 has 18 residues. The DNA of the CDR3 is TGTGCCAGCAGCAAATGGGGACAGAGTCGAGTGGTTGTTGAAAAACTGTTTTTT. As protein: CASSKWGQSRVVVEKLFF.

The CDR3 DNA is TGTGCCAGCAGCGGAGTAGGAACTGAAGCTTTCTTT. Residues: CASSGVGTEAFF. The chain employs TRBV12-3 or TRBV12-4 and TRBJ1-1; D not certain. V lost 6 bases, J lost 5 bases, and 10 bases lay in between. CDR3 length: 12 amino acids.

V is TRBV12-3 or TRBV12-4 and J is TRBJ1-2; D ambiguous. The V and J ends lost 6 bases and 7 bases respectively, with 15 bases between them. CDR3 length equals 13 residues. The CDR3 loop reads CASSAAWSAGYTF. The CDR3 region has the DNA TGTGCCAGCAGCGCCGCGTGGAGTGCTGGCTACACCTTC.

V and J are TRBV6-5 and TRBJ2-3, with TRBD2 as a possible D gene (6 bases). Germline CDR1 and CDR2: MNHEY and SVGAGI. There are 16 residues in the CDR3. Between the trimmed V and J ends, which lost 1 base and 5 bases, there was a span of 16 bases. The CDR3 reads CASSYWGRQAGDTQYF. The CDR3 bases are TGTGCCAGCAGTTACTGGGGACGCCAAGCGGGAGATACGCAGTATTTT.

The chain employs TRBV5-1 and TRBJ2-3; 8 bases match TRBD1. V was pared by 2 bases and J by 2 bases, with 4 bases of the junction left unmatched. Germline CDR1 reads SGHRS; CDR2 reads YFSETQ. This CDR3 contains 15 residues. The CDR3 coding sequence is TGCGCCAGCAGCTTACCGACAGGGGCCACAGATACGCAGTATTTT. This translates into CASSLPTGATDTQYF.

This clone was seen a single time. CDR3 nucleotide sequence: TGTGCCAGCAGCTCCAACAGGGGGCAGTACAATGAGCAGTTCTTC. Translated: CASSSNRGQYNEQFF. The genes are TRBV11-2 and TRBJ2-1, with 9 bases fitting TRBD1. The CDR3 contains 15 residues. V was pared by 4 bases and J by 4 bases, with 5 bases of the junction left unmatched. The germline V gene encodes CDR1 SGHAT and CDR2 FQNNGV.

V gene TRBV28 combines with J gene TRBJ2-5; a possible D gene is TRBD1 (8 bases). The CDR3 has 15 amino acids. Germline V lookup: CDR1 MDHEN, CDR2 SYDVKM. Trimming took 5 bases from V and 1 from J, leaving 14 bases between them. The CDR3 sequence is CASSGQGGGQETQYF. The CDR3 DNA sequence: TGTGCCAGCAGTGGACAGGGCGGGGGCCAAGAGACCCAGTACTTC.